The rows below give T cell receptor beta chains drawn from one sample of a study of CD8 T cells in ankylosing spondylitis. TCRdb analysed the 5' RACE reads with MiXCR anew, one entry per CDR3 protein. The sample has 290,000 or so distinct CDR3 sequences, less than 25% seen once. The sample was blood, either unsorted or a sorted T cell fraction (not recorded which). The receptors derive from a female donor with ankylosing spondylitis or in good health (not recorded which). Both conserved end residues are part of each CDR3. D genes are given only for firm matches. Part of the rows lack a size; the others show once, few, many or a class for expanded clones.

TRBV12-3/TRBV12-4,TRBJ2-4,TRBD2,few,CASSSGGTKNIQYF,TGTGCCAGCAGTTCGGGGGGGACCAAAAACATTCAGTACTTC
TRBV20-1,TRBJ2-4,TRBD2,-,CSAGTSFTIQYF,TGCAGTGCCGGGACTAGCTTTACCATTCAGTACTTC
TRBV5-1,TRBJ2-7,TRBD2,many,CASSFGLANYEQYF,TGCGCCAGCAGCTTCGGACTAGCCAACTACGAGCAGTACTTC
TRBV11-2,TRBJ2-3,-,-,CASSALRADTQYF,TGTGCCAGCAGCGCCTTAAGGGCAGATACGCAGTATTTT
TRBV15,TRBJ2-7,-,-,CATSVVKTQAYEQYF,TGTGCCACCAGCGTTGTCAAAACTCAGGCCTACGAGCAGTACTTC
TRBV21-1,TRBJ1-4,-,-,CANLKPDRWNEKLFF,TGTGCCAACCTAAAACCGGACAGGTGGAATGAAAAACTGTTTTTT
TRBV4-2,TRBJ2-7,-,-,CASSQVGRDYEQYF,TGTGCCAGCAGCCAAGTGGGTAGAGACTACGAGCAGTACTTC
TRBV5-1,TRBJ2-7,-,many,CASSFGSLYEQYF,TGCGCCAGCAGCTTCGGGTCCCTCTACGAGCAGTACTTC
TRBV23-1,TRBJ1-3,-,few,CASSRPRAGNSGNTIYF,TGCGCCAGCAGCCGGCCTAGGGCGGGCAACTCTGGAAACACCATATATTTT
TRBV10-1,TRBJ2-2,TRBD1,few,CASSMGQGATGELFF,TGCGCCAGCAGTATGGGACAGGGGGCTACCGGGGAGCTGTTTTTT
TRBV7-2,TRBJ2-7,-,-,CASSPTGTGYEQYF,TGTGCCAGCAGCCCCACGGGGACTGGCTACGAGCAGTACTTC
TRBV7-9,TRBJ2-7,-,few,CASSPGTLALYEQYF,TGTGCCAGCAGCCCCGGGACCCTAGCTCTCTACGAGCAGTACTTC
TRBV6-5,TRBJ2-5,TRBD2,many,CASSSKYGTSGHRTQYF,TGTGCCAGCAGTTCAAAGTATGGGACTAGCGGCCACCGGACCCAGTACTTC
TRBV20-1,TRBJ2-5,-,-,CSARDWPGRQETQYF,TGCAGTGCTAGAGATTGGCCAGGGAGGCAAGAGACCCAGTACTTC
TRBV20-1,TRBJ1-5,TRBD1,few,CSASGGGQAINQPQHF,TGCAGTGCTAGTGGCGGAGGACAGGCCATAAATCAGCCCCAGCATTTT
TRBV5-6,TRBJ2-1,-,few,CASSYGSANEQFF,TGTGCCAGCAGCTACGGGTCTGCGAATGAGCAGTTCTTC
TRBV19,TRBJ2-1,TRBD2,-,CASSSRVAGAGEQFF,TGTGCCAGTAGTTCCAGGGTAGCGGGAGCAGGTGAGCAGTTCTTC
TRBV12-3/TRBV12-4,TRBJ1-2,TRBD1,many,CASRRQGEDYGYTF,TGTGCCAGCAGACGACAGGGGGAGGACTATGGCTACACCTTC
TRBV11-3,TRBJ2-7,-,-,CASSRRLCRQYF,TGTGCCAGCAGTAGACGTTTGTGCAGGCAGTACTTC
TRBV12-3/TRBV12-4,TRBJ2-1,TRBD2,-,CASSFNGRVRNEQFF,TGTGCCAGCAGTTTTAACGGGAGGGTTCGGAATGAGCAGTTCTTC
TRBV28,TRBJ2-4,-,-,CASSLSGTENIQYF,TGTGCCAGCAGTTTATCCGGGACGGAAAACATTCAGTACTTC
TRBV6-5,TRBJ1-6,TRBD1,few,CASSYSDRGRSPLHF,TGTGCCAGCAGTTACTCTGACAGGGGACGTTCACCCCTCCACTTT
TRBV10-2,TRBJ2-7,TRBD2,few,CASSESVGSSGGEQYF,TGCGCCAGCAGTGAGTCGGTCGGTAGTTCGGGAGGCGAGCAGTACTTC
TRBV27,TRBJ1-1,-,few,CASSLFGRENTEAFF,TGTGCCAGCAGTTTATTTGGCAGGGAGAACACTGAAGCTTTCTTT
TRBV10-3,TRBJ2-5,-,-,CAIMGEQETQYF,TGTGCCATCATGGGGGAGCAAGAGACCCAGTACTTC
TRBV4-2,TRBJ2-7,TRBD1,few,CASSQGQVTYEQYF,TGTGCCAGCAGCCAGGGACAGGTTACCTACGAGCAGTACTTC
TRBV5-1,TRBJ2-5,TRBD1,-,CASSLGSSGGPHETQYF,TGCGCCAGCAGCTTGGGATCGTCAGGGGGCCCCCATGAGACCCAGTACTTC
TRBV5-6,TRBJ2-7,-,-,CASSLGLLYEQYF,TGTGCCAGCAGCTTGGGACTCCTCTACGAGCAGTACTTC
TRBV20-1,TRBJ2-2,TRBD2,-,CSARLAGANTGELFF,TGCAGTGCTAGGTTAGCGGGGGCGAACACCGGGGAGCTGTTTTTT
TRBV12-3/TRBV12-4,TRBJ2-2,TRBD2,many,CASSLTSGSHTGELFF,TGTGCCAGCAGTTTGACTAGCGGGAGTCACACCGGGGAGCTGTTTTTT
TRBV18,TRBJ1-2,-,-,CASSPVQIYGYTF,TGTGCCAGCTCACCAGTACAGATCTATGGCTACACCTTC
TRBV29-1,TRBJ1-3,-,many,CSVVGRGNTIYF,TGCAGCGTTGTGGGACGAGGAAACACCATATATTTT
TRBV5-6,TRBJ2-3,-,few,CASSLNSGAGDTQYF,TGTGCCAGCAGCCTAAATAGCGGAGCTGGGGATACGCAGTATTTT
TRBV29-1,TRBJ2-7,TRBD2,many,CSVATSGSPYEQYF,TGCAGCGTTGCTACTAGCGGGAGTCCCTACGAGCAGTACTTC
TRBV6-1,TRBJ2-5,-,-,CASGQYQETQYF,TGTGCCAGCGGACAGTACCAAGAGACCCAGTACTTC
TRBV4-1,TRBJ2-5,-,-,CASSQDRGGETQYF,TGCGCCAGCAGCCAAGACAGGGGAGGAGAGACCCAGTACTTC
TRBV4-3,TRBJ2-2,TRBD2,-,CASSQELGLSTGELFF,TGCGCCAGCAGCCAAGAGCTGGGACTATCGACCGGGGAGCTGTTTTTT
TRBV20-1,TRBJ1-2,TRBD1,-,CSASGQWNYGYTF,TGCAGTGCTTCGGGACAGTGGAACTATGGCTACACCTTC
TRBV14,TRBJ2-3,TRBD2,-,CASSPYSGTDTQYF,TGTGCCAGCAGCCCTTATAGCGGGACAGATACGCAGTATTTT
TRBV7-9,TRBJ1-2,TRBD1,few,CASSPLQGMLYGYTF,TGTGCCAGCAGCCCCCTACAGGGGATGCTATATGGCTACACCTTC
TRBV20-1,TRBJ1-5,TRBD1,many,CSATGGLTDQPQHF,TGCAGTGCAACAGGGGGTTTAACGGATCAGCCCCAGCATTTT
TRBV6-5,TRBJ2-1,TRBD2,-,CASSSGLDLNEQFF,TGTGCCAGCAGTTCGGGACTAGATCTTAATGAGCAGTTCTTC
TRBV20-1,TRBJ1-5,-,few,CSAFEGDLQPQHF,TGCAGTGCTTTCGAGGGGGATCTACAGCCCCAGCATTTT
TRBV11-2,TRBJ2-2,-,-,CASSKDRTGELFF,TGTGCCAGCAGCAAGGATCGAACCGGGGAGCTGTTTTTT
TRBV6-2/TRBV6-3,TRBJ1-1,TRBD1,few,CASSSRGKIAEAFF,TGTGCCAGCAGTTCCAGGGGGAAGATTGCTGAAGCTTTCTTT
TRBV19,TRBJ2-3,TRBD2,once,CASSGPPSGRRGSTDTQYF,TGTGCCAGTAGTGGCCCCCCTAGCGGGAGGAGGGGAAGCACAGATACGCAGTATTTT
TRBV15,TRBJ1-6,-,medium-sized,CATSRANMGLSGSPLHF,TGTGCCACCAGCAGGGCAAACATGGGCCTGTCGGGTTCACCCCTCCACTTT
TRBV29-1,TRBJ2-7,-,many,CSVEGQGYEQYF,TGCAGCGTTGAAGGTCAGGGCTACGAGCAGTACTTC
TRBV7-9,TRBJ1-1,-,-,CASSPTARSVTEAFF,TGTGCCAGCAGCCCCACAGCCCGGTCCGTCACTGAAGCTTTCTTT
TRBV25-1,TRBJ2-7,-,-,CASSGGTSIGGYEQYF,TGTGCCAGCAGTGGGGGGACGTCCATTGGGGGCTACGAGCAGTACTTC
TRBV29-1,TRBJ2-6,TRBD1,many,CSVARQGFGSGANVLTF,TGCAGCGTTGCGAGACAGGGGTTTGGCTCTGGGGCCAACGTCCTGACTTTC
TRBV7-2,TRBJ1-5,-,-,CASTRESNQPQHF,TGTGCCTCCACCCGGGAGAGCAATCAGCCCCAGCATTTT